The source of this TCR beta chain is a study of blood T cell repertoires in COVID-19. Some clones are missing from TCRdb's copy, which holds only in-frame ones; the method was immunoSEQ multiplex PCR. The table has some 240,000 clones, approximately 80% seen once. V lost 5 bases and J lost 3; bases outside the gene matches: 16. The CDR3 has 18 amino acids. CDR1 PRHDT and CDR2 FYEKMQ come from the germline V gene (reference sequence). What was sequenced was peripheral blood. The origin of this receptor is a woman in her forties who had recovered from COVID-19. The chain uses TRBV13 and TRBJ2-7; TRBD1 aligns across 10 bases. DNA of the CDR3: TGTGCCAGCAGCCAGGCTATCCCCGCGGGACAGGGGATCTACGAGCAGTACTTC. Translated, it gives CASSQAIPAGQGIYEQYF.